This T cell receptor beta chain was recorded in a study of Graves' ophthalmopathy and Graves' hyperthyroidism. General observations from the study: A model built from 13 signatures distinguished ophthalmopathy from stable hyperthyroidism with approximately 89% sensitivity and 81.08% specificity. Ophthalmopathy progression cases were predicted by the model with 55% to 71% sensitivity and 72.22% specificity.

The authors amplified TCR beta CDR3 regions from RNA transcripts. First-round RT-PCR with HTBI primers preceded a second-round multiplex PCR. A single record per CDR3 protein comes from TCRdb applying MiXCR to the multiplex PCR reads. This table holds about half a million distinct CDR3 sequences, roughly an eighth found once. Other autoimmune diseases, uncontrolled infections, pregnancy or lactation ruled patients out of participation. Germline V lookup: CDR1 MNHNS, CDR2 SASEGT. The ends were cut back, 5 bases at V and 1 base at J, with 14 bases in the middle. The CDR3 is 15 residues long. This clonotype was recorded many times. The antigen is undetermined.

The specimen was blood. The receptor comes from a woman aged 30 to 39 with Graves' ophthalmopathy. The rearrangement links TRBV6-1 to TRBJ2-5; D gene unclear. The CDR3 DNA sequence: TGTGCCAGCAGTCCCGCCCCTGGCGGCCAAGAGACCCAGTACTTC. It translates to CASSPAPGGQETQYF.